This T cell receptor beta chain was identified during a study of CD8 T cells in ankylosing spondylitis. Study findings and constraints: It appeared that ankylosing spondylitis blood was characterized by a TCR beta motif of roughly 8 highly homologous variants. Significant enrichment of disease-linked clones was reportedly seen in matched ankylosing spondylitis synovial fluid.

The V and J ends lost 7 bases and 10 bases respectively, with 17 bases between them. The CDR3 is 14 amino acids. This clonotype was found many times. Its antigen remains unidentified. One entry per CDR3 protein results from TCRdb running MiXCR on the 5' RACE reads. Counted here are 200,000 to 300,000 distinct CDR3 sequences, approximately 10% occurring once; the ten biggest clones make up 2.6%. The genes are TRBV12-3 or TRBV12-4 and TRBJ1-6; maybe TRBD1 (5 bases). The clonotype originates from a male donor with ankylosing spondylitis or in good health (not recorded which). Source material: blood, either unsorted or a sorted T cell fraction (not recorded which). Written as DNA, the CDR3 is TGTGCCAGCACCACTGGGGGGTTTCGGTCACCCCTCCACTTT. Protein sequence: CASTTGGFRSPLHF.